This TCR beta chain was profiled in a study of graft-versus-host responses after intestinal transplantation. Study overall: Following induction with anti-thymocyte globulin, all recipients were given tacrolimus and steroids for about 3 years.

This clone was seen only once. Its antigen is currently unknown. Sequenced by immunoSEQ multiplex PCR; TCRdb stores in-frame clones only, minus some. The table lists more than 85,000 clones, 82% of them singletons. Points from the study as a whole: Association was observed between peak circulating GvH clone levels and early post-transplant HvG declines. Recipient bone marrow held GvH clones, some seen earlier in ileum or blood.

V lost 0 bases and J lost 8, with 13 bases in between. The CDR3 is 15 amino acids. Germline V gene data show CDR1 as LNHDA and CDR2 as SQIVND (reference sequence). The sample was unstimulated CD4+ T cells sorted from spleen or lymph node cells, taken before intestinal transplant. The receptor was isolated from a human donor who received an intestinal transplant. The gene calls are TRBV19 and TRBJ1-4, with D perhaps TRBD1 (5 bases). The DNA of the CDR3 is TGTGCCAGTAGTATAGATCTCAGGACATCCGAAAAACTGTTTTTT. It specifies CASSIDLRTSEKLFF.